These 23 T cell receptor beta chains were all obtained from the same sample, sequenced in a study of technical replicates of blood from a few donors. Some clones are missing from TCRdb's copy, which holds only in-frame ones; the method was immunoSEQ multiplex PCR. The repertoire holds tens of thousands of clones, with roughly 94% as singletons. Material: T cells isolated from PBMCs. Every receptor here comes from a human donor in good health.

This clone showed up just once. The chain links TRBV6-5 to TRBJ2-7, with TRBD2 matching over 11 bases. V lost 5 bases to trimming and J lost 2 bases; unmatched junction nucleotides: 2. Germline CDR1 and CDR2: MNHEY and SVGAGI. This CDR3 is built from 14 residues. CDR3 sequence (DNA): TGTGCCAGCAGTGCGACTAGCGGGACCTACGAGCAGTACTTC. Its protein is CASSATSGTYEQYF.

This chain connects TRBV7-6 to TRBJ2-3; D remains ambiguous. Trimming cost V 2 bases and J 5 bases, with 2 bases left between them. In germline, CDR1 is SGHVS, CDR2 FNYEAQ. The CDR3 extends over 11 amino acids. The chain's CDR3 is CASSLQDTQYF. CDR3 DNA: TGTGCCAGCAGCTTACAAGATACGCAGTATTTT.

The V call is TRBV30, the J call TRBJ2-5, with 15 bases that match TRBD2. With V trimmed by 2 bases and J by 4 bases, 2 bases remained unmatched. Per the germline V gene, CDR1 is GTSNPN and CDR2 is SVGIG (reference sequence). This CDR3 has 15 amino acids. CDR3 in amino acids: CAWSKGLAGGETQYF. CDR3 in DNA: TGTGCCTGGAGTAAGGGACTAGCGGGAGGAGAGACCCAGTACTTC.

This clone appeared once. The V gene is TRBV6-6, the J gene TRBJ2-7; D is unresolved. Trimming pared 0 bases from V and 3 bases from J, leaving 6 bases between. CDR1 is MNHNY, CDR2 SVGAGI, per germline (reference sequence). This CDR3 region has 13 residues. The CDR3 loop reads CASSYSAFYEQYF. The CDR3 DNA reads TGTGCCAGCAGTTACTCGGCTTTCTACGAGCAGTACTTC.

The chain couples TRBV29-1 to TRBJ1-2; no clear D. The V end lost 3 bases, the J end lost 3 bases, and 8 bases lay between the germline ends. This CDR3 has 12 residues. CDR1 is SQVTM, CDR2 ANQGSEA, per germline. The CDR3 sequence is CSVDTGYYGYTF. The DNA of the CDR3 is TGCAGCGTTGACACGGGATACTATGGCTACACCTTC.

The V gene is TRBV28, the J gene TRBJ2-5; possible D gene TRBD1, 6 bases. V dropped 6 bases and J dropped 4 bases, with 12 bases sitting between them. CDR1 and CDR2 (germline): MDHEN, SYDVKM. The CDR3 has 13 amino acids. DNA of the CDR3: TGTGCCAGCAGCTCAATAGGGGGAGAGACCCAGTACTTC. Translated, it gives CASSSIGGETQYF. Full variable domain (remainder filled in from reference TRBV28 and TRBJ2-5): DVKVTQSSRYLVKRTGEKVFLECVQDMDHENMFWYRQDPGLGLRLIYFSYDVKMKEKGDIPEGYSVSREKKERFSLILESASTNQTSMYLCASSSIGGETQYFGPGTRLLVL.

The V call is TRBV2, the J call TRBJ2-1; maybe TRBD2 (6 bases). Germline V gives CDR1 SNHLY, CDR2 FYNNEI. CDR3 length: 14 residues. Trimming pared 6 bases from V and 6 bases from J, leaving 15 bases between. The CDR3 protein is CASRQVGGSNEQFF. CDR3 nucleotides: TGTGCCAGCAGACAAGTAGGAGGGAGCAATGAGCAGTTCTTC.

A word on this clone: Other DNA sequences of this sample code for an identical CDR3. The V and J genes are TRBV7-7 and TRBJ1-5; D is uncertain. Trimming pared 1 base from V and 7 bases from J, leaving 8 bases between. The germline V gene has CDR1 SSHAT and CDR2 FNYEAQ (reference sequence). The CDR3 has 13 residues. The DNA of the CDR3 is TGTGCCAGCAGCTTAGGGGCGGGCCAGCCCCAGCATTTT. Encoded protein: CASSLGAGQPQHF.

This clone was recorded once. This chain uses TRBV7-9 with TRBJ2-7, with 8 bases matching TRBD1. The CDR3 has 12 amino acids. After removal of 6 bases from V and 6 bases from J, the junction contained 4 bases not matched to a gene. Looked up from germline, CDR1 is SEHNR and CDR2 is FQNEAQ (reference sequence). This CDR3 reads CASSQGAVEQYF. CDR3 sequence (DNA): TGTGCCAGCAGTCAGGGGGCAGTCGAGCAGTACTTC.

The V call is TRBV9, the J call TRBJ1-2, with 8 bases aligning to TRBD1. V trimming: 0 bases; J trimming: 4 bases; junction bases outside the gene matches: 8. From germline, CDR1 is SGDLS and CDR2 YYNGEE. This CDR3 spans 16 amino acids. CDR3 in amino acids: CASSVEGRGLSYGYTF. The CDR3 coding sequence is TGTGCCAGCAGCGTAGAAGGCAGGGGGCTTAGCTATGGCTACACCTTC.

V usage is TRBV9 and J usage is TRBJ2-3; 14 bases match TRBD2. Germline trimming cut 2 bases from V and 5 bases from J; bases unmatched to any gene: 4. The CDR3 runs to 16 residues. CDR1 and CDR2 from the germline V gene are SGDLS and YYNGEE. The DNA of the CDR3 is TGTGCCAGCAGCGTCGGACTAGCGGGAGGAATAGATACGCAGTATTTT. This codes for CASSVGLAGGIDTQYF.

V gene TRBV6-1 combines with J gene TRBJ1-2; 11 nucleotides match TRBD1. J gave up 4 bases and V 0 bases, and 4 bases lay outside the gene matches. The length of the CDR3 is 16 residues. Per germline, CDR1 MNHNS and CDR2 SASEGT. The CDR3 DNA follows: TGTGCCAGCAGTGAAGCGGGGACAGGGGGAAGCTATGGCTACACCTTC. Protein sequence: CASSEAGTGGSYGYTF.

The chain recombines TRBV27 with TRBJ2-2; D is ambiguous. The CDR3 is 13 residues long. V dropped 4 bases and J dropped 6 bases, with 9 bases sitting between them. Germline CDR1 and CDR2: MNHEY and SMNVEV (reference sequence). The CDR3, as DNA: TGTGCCAGCAGTTACCTAGAGGCCGGGGAGCTGTTTTTT. Translated, it gives CASSYLEAGELFF.

This clone was seen just once. V gene TRBV5-1 combines with J gene TRBJ2-7, with TRBD1 as a possible D gene (5 bases). With 4 bases removed from V and 7 bases from J, the gap between germline ends came to 15 bases. The CDR3 runs 13 residues. Germline values: CDR1 SGHRS, CDR2 YFSETQ. CDR3 bases: TGCGCCAGCAGCCCCCCCAGGGATGCTGAGCAGTACTTC. Amino acids: CASSPPRDAEQYF.

The chain couples TRBV7-2 to TRBJ2-1; D perhaps matches TRBD1 (6 bases). Trimming removed 1 base from V and 5 bases from J, with 9 bases in between. The germline V gene encodes CDR1 SGHTA and CDR2 FQGNSA. The CDR3 consists of 14 residues. CDR3 nucleotide sequence: TGTGCCAGCAGCTTAGGGACAGCTAACAATGAGCAGTTCTTC. Residues: CASSLGTANNEQFF.

This chain uses TRBV4-2 with TRBJ2-1; D uncertain. CDR1 and CDR2 (germline): LGHNA, YNFKEQ. This CDR3 comprises 12 residues. Trimming removed 8 bases from V and 5 bases from J, with 10 bases in between. The DNA of the CDR3 is TGTGCCAGCCACAGATACAACAATGAGCAGTTCTTC. Translated, it gives CASHRYNNEQFF.

The chain links TRBV6-1 to TRBJ1-1, with D hard to call. Trimming shortened V by 4 bases and J by 5 bases, and 8 bases separated the two germline ends. The germline V gene encodes CDR1 MNHNS and CDR2 SASEGT. The CDR3 loop spans 12 amino acids. The CDR3 nucleotides are TGTGCCAGCAGTGTCGGGTGGACTGAAGCTTTCTTT. Translated: CASSVGWTEAFF.

The chain has TRBV6-6 and TRBJ2-5; TRBD1 might be the D (6 bases). The CDR3 has 12 amino acids. V dropped 7 bases and J dropped 7 bases, with 13 bases sitting between them. Germline V CDR1 and CDR2: MNHNY, SVGAGI (reference sequence). CDR3 region: CASNHRDGTQYF. CDR3 DNA: TGTGCCAGCAACCACAGGGATGGGACCCAGTACTTC.

This sequence joins TRBV5-1 and TRBJ1-1, with 7 positions matching TRBD1. The CDR3 is 16 amino acids. From germline, CDR1 is SGHRS and CDR2 YFSETQ. Trimming cost V 4 bases and J 0 bases; bases outside gene matches: 9. The CDR3 sequence is CASSPRDRFMNTEAFF. In nucleotides, the CDR3 is TGCGCCAGCAGCCCTCGGGACAGATTCATGAACACTGAAGCTTTCTTT. The whole variable domain, remainder taken from reference TRBV5-1 and TRBJ1-1, is KAGVTQTPRYLIKTRGQQVTLSCSPISGHRSVSWYQQTPGQGLQFLFEYFSETQRNKGNFPGRFSGRQFSNSRSEMNVSTLELGDSALYLCASSPRDRFMNTEAFFGQGTRLTVV.

The chain employs TRBV15 and TRBJ1-2, with 8 positions matching TRBD1. This CDR3 is 17 amino acids long. With V trimmed by 3 bases and J by 6 bases, 15 bases remained unmatched. Germline CDR1 and CDR2: LNHNV and YYDKDF (reference sequence). CDR3 amino acids: CATSSTTRQGMVHGYTF. CDR3 in DNA: TGTGCCACCAGCAGCACAACCCGACAGGGGATGGTACATGGCTACACCTTC.

The chain recombines TRBV19 with TRBJ1-5; a weak D match, TRBD1 (6 bases). Germline-derived CDR1 and CDR2 are LNHDA and SQIVND (reference sequence). Trimming shortened V by 2 bases and J by 4 bases, and 9 bases separated the two germline ends. The CDR3 spans 14 residues. The CDR3 reads CASSIRDRNQPQHF. The DNA for the CDR3 is TGTGCCAGTAGTATACGAGACAGGAATCAGCCCCAGCATTTT.

The chain links TRBV7-8 to TRBJ2-1; no reliable D call. The CDR3 extends over 14 amino acids. Trimming removed 1 base at V and 6 bases at J, with 10 bases between. The V gene's germline CDR1 is SGHVS and CDR2 FQNEAQ. CDR3 region: CASSLGWASNEQFF. The CDR3 DNA reads as TGTGCCAGCAGCTTAGGGTGGGCCTCCAATGAGCAGTTCTTC.

As for this clone: An end of the junction does not agree with germline; a read error may underlie this. Other DNA sequences from this sample encode an identical CDR3 as well. The chain recombines TRBV6-5 with TRBJ1-2; D might be TRBD1 (5 bases). The CDR3 spans 16 residues. Germline CDR1 reads MNHEY; CDR2 reads SVGAGI. CDR3 coding DNA: TGCGCCAGCAGTTACAGGACCCTAAGAACAGGATATGGCTACACCTTC. Amino acids: CASSYRTLRTGYGYTF.